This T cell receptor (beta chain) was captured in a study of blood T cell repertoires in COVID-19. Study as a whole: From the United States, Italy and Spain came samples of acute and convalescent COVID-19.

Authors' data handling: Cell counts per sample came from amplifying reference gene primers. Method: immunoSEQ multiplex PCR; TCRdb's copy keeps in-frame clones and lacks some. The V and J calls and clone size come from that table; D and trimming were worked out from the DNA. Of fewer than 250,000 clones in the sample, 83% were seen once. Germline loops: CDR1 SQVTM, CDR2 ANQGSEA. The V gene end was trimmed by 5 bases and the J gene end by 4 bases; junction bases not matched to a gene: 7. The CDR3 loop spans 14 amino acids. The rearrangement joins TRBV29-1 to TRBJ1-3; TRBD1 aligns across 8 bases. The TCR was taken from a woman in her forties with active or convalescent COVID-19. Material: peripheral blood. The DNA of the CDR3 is TGCAGCGTTAATCAGGGGGCTGGCGGAAACACCATATATTTT. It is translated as CSVNQGAGGNTIYF.